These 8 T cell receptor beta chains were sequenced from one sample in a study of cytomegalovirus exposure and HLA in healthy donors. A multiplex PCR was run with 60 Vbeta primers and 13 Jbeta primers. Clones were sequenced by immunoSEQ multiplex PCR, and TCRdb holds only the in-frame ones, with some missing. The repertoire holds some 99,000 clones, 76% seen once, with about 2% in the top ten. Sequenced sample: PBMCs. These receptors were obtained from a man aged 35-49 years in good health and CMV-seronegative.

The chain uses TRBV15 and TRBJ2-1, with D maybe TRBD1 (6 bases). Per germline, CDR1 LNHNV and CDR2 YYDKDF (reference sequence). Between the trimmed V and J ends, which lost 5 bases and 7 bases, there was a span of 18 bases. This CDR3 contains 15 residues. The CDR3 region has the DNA TGTGCCACCAGCCAGAGACAGGACTGGGGGAATGAGCAGTTCTTC. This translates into CATSQRQDWGNEQFF. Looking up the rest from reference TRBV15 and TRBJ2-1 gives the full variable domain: DAMVIQNPRYQVTQFGKPVTLSCSQTLNHNVMYWYQQKSSQAPKLLFHYYDKDFNNEADTPDNFQSRRPNTSFCFLDIRSPGLGDTAMYLCATSQRQDWGNEQFFGPGTRLTVL.

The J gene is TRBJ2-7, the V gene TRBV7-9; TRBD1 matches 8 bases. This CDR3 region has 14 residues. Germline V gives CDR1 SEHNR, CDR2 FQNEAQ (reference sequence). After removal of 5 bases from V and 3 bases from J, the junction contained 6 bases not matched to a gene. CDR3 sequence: CASSRTGGSYEQYF. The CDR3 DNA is TGTGCCAGCAGCCGTACAGGGGGTAGCTACGAGCAGTACTTC.

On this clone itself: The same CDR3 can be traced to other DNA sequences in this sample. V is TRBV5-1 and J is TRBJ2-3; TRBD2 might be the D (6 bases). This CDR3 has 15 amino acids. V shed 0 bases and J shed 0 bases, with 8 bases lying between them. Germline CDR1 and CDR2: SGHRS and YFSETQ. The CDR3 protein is CASSLGGTSTDTQYF. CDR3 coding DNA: TGCGCCAGCAGCTTGGGGGGGACTAGCACAGATACGCAGTATTTT.

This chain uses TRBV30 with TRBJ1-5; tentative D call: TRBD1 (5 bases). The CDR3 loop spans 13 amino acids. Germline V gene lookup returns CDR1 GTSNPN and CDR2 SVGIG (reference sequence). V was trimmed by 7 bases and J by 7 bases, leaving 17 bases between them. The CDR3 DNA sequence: TGTGCCTTGGATAGGGGCGCAGGGCAGCCCCAGCATTTT. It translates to CALDRGAGQPQHF.

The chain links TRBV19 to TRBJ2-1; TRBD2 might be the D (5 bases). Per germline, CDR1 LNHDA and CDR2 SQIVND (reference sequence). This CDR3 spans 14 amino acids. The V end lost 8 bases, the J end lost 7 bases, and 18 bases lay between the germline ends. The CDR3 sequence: CASGVLGLLNEQFF. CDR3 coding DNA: TGTGCCAGTGGGGTACTAGGTCTATTGAATGAGCAGTTCTTC.

The CDR3 protein is CASSLAPGTDRQYF. The CDR3 DNA reads TGTGCCAGCAGCTTAGCACCCGGAACGGACAGACAGTATTTT. This rearrangement joins TRBV7-3 to TRBJ2-3, with D perhaps TRBD1 (6 bases). V gave up 2 bases and J gave up 12 bases, with 18 bases separating them. The length of the CDR3 is 14 residues. Germline CDR1 reads SGHTA; CDR2 reads FQGTGA.

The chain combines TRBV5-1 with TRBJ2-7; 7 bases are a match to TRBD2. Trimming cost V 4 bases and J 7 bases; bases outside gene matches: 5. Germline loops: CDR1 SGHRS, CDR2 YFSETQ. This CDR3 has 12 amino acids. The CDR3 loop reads CASSPGLGEQYF. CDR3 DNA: TGCGCCAGCAGCCCAGGACTAGGAGAGCAGTACTTC.

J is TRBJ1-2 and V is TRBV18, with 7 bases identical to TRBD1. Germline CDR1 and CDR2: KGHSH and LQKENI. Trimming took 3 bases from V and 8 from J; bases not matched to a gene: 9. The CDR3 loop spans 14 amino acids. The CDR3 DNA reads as TGTGCCAGCTCACCGGGACAGCCACTTGAAGGCTACACCTTC. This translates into CASSPGQPLEGYTF.